This T cell receptor beta chain was documented in a study of blood T cell repertoires in COVID-19. Overall study context: Italy, Spain and the United States were the sources of the convalescent and acute COVID-19 samples. Nucleic acid was either cDNA or gDNA, and it came from T cells, B-cell-depleted T cells, or PBMCs.

Everyone who took part was roughly 18 to 89 years old, and they came from over 20 US areas. Cohort allocation depended upon clinical history that participants reported. CDR3 length equals 15 residues. Trimming removed 5 bases from V and 3 bases from J; junction bases left unmatched: 6. In germline, CDR1 is SNHLY, CDR2 FYNNEI. Measured with immunoSEQ multiplex PCR; TCRdb has only the in-frame clones, and not every one. The table has about 270,000 clones, 75% to 90% seen once. This chain links TRBV2 with TRBJ2-3, with 9 positions matching TRBD2. The sequence came from a woman aged 25 to 39 with acute COVID-19. Sequenced material: PBMCs or T cells enriched from blood (not recorded which). The CDR3 region has the DNA TGTGCCAGCAGTTTGTCTAGCGGGAAAACAGATACGCAGTATTTT. It encodes CASSLSSGKTDTQYF.